Described below is a single T cell receptor (beta chain) sequence and its context. What it recognizes is unknown. There are 14 residues in the CDR3. Per the germline V gene, CDR1 is LGHNA and CDR2 is YNFKEQ. V lost 1 base and J lost 5, with 8 bases in between. Sequencing was performed with immunoSEQ multiplex PCR; in TCRdb, only in-frame clones are kept and a portion is missing. Among tens of thousands of clones listed, over 75% were seen once. Excluded were patients having autoimmune disease history or systemic immunosuppression. This sample is part of a study of OX40 agonist ivuxolimab in advanced cancers. Whole-study findings and limits: Expanded clones were, on average, more numerous in CD8+ T cells than in CD4+.

This TCR was recovered from an adult with an advanced solid tumor such as melanoma, head and neck, liver or kidney cancer. Material: CD4+ or CD8+ T cells sorted from blood, obtained in a trial of the OX40 agonist ivuxolimab. This chain uses TRBV4-2 with TRBJ1-4; D is unresolved. CDR3 region: CASSQAGINEKLFF. The CDR3 nucleotides read TGTGCCAGCAGCCAAGCGGGCATAAATGAAAAACTGTTTTTT.